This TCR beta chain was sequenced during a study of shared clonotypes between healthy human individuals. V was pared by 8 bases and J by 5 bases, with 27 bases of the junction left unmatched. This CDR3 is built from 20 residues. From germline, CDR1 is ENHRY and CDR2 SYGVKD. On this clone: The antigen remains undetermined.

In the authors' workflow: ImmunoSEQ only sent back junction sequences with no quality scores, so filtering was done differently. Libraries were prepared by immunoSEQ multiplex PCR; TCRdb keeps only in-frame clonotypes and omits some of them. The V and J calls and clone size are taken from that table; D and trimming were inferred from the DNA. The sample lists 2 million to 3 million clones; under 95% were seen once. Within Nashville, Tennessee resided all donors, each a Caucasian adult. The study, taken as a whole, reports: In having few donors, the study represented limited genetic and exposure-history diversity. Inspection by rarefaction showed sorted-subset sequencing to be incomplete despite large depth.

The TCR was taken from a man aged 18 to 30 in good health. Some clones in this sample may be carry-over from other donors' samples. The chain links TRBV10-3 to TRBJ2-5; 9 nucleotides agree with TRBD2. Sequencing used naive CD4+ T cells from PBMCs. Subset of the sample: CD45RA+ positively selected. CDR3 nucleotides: TGTGCCATCTCCGTTTCCCCTCAAACCGCGGGACCGAGCGGGGGGGAGACCCAGTACTTC. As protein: CAISVSPQTAGPSGGETQYF.